Listed below are T cell receptor beta chains from one sample, sequenced in a study of blood T cell repertoires in COVID-19. The data were produced by immunoSEQ multiplex PCR, yet TCRdb's version contains in-frame clones alone and is incomplete. The data show some 220,000 clones, with over 75% seen just once and approximately 2.4% held by the top ten. The specimen was peripheral blood. The receptor source for this set is a woman in her seventies with COVID-19, enrolled during active disease. CDR3s leave out the opening cysteine and the closing phenylalanine or tryptophan.

TRBV6-5	TRBJ1-1	ASSLDRGTEAF
TRBV7-2	TRBJ2-2	ASSPPLQAGELF
TRBV6-2/TRBV6-3	TRBJ2-7	ASSYRPGLSYEQY
TRBV6-6	TRBJ2-7	ASSYSRQVYEQY
TRBV27	TRBJ2-2	ASRLAGGRHGELF
TRBV6-5	TRBJ2-1	ASRKDRLPSYEQF
TRBV30	TRBJ1-1	AWTAEMNTEAF
TRBV2	TRBJ2-3	ASSPGQGGADTQY
TRBV4-3	TRBJ1-4	ASSQGTGEKLF
TRBV7-9	TRBJ1-3	ASSPGTGDLRSGNTIY
TRBV7-3	TRBJ1-6	ASSRTGPSYNSPLH
TRBV18	TRBJ1-6	ASSSDRAALNSPLH
TRBV4-3	TRBJ1-3	ASSQFLAGAGNTIY
TRBV6-5	TRBJ2-2	ASSRSGENTGELF
TRBV5-8	TRBJ1-2	ASSLGQGAVGYT
TRBV7-8	TRBJ1-2	ASSSGRVFGYT
TRBV5-1	TRBJ1-1	ASSLLAGRGTEAF
TRBV3-1/TRBV3-2	TRBJ1-2	ASSQPGQGNYGYT
TRBV3-1/TRBV3-2	TRBJ2-7	ASSPTGTAYFDEQY
TRBV7-8	TRBJ2-3	ASSSGLAESNTQY
TRBV2	TRBJ2-6	ASSGLVSGANVLT
TRBV5-1	TRBJ1-1	ASSLTVTGNTEAF
TRBV7-9	TRBJ2-2	ASRPPGQVTGELF
TRBV7-2	TRBJ2-7	ASSVRDRAAYEQY
TRBV7-2	TRBJ1-2	ASSLAPDTNYGYT
TRBV6-5	TRBJ1-6	ASRPLTGDNSPLH
TRBV19	TRBJ2-1	ASSTFLAGGPRGNEQF
TRBV19	TRBJ1-4	ASGVQATNEKLF
TRBV19	TRBJ1-5	ASNDRGWGQPQH
TRBV19	TRBJ1-5	ASMRLTGDQPQH
TRBV11-2	TRBJ1-1	ASSLGVNLEGTEAF
TRBV2	TRBJ1-2	ASRRQGFDYGYT
TRBV19	TRBJ1-2	ASQDRRSLNYGYT
TRBV10-3	TRBJ1-1	AISARDRTVNTEAF
TRBV19	TRBJ2-2	ASSIGSGSITGELF
TRBV5-8	TRBJ1-1	ASSPLPILRQGDNAF
TRBV18	TRBJ2-1	ASLNTPWDRGLRSYNEQF
TRBV3-1/TRBV3-2	TRBJ1-1	ASSQGGGRMNTEAF
TRBV7-2	TRBJ2-7	ASSPQGVAGDPYEQY
TRBV9	TRBJ2-5	ASSVGSGETQY
TRBV2	TRBJ1-5	ASSDSGWGQDNQPQH
TRBV4-1	TRBJ2-1	ASSPGQGGYNEQF
TRBV5-4	TRBJ1-2	ASSLVPGEKYGYT
TRBV30	TRBJ1-1	ASGQGMAEAF
TRBV30	TRBJ2-3	AWTGLPDTQY
TRBV29-1	TRBJ2-1	SVEGGLPNEQF
TRBV27	TRBJ2-6	ASSLTGLAGAGANVLT
TRBV5-6	TRBJ2-5	ASSLAGTGRTQY
TRBV5-1	TRBJ1-2	ASSLAGDSYGYT
TRBV27	TRBJ1-1	ASSLSPANAGTEAF
TRBV7-8	TRBJ1-2	ASSQRDRAGYGYT
TRBV7-3	TRBJ2-7	ASSLLRGSYEQY
TRBV7-2	TRBJ1-2	ASSSEASGGYT
TRBV11-2	TRBJ1-3	ASTKSWVRSGNTIY
TRBV9	TRBJ2-3	ASSLLGTGGADTQY
TRBV11-1	TRBJ2-5	ASSYGGGRGQETQY
TRBV7-2	TRBJ2-1	ASSLAGGRYNEQF
TRBV3-1/TRBV3-2	TRBJ2-7	ASSQAHAYEQY